The 17 T cell receptor beta chains below all came from one sample that was sequenced in a study of response to subunit inactivated influenza vaccine. TCRdb processed the RT-PCR reads anew with MiXCR; each CDR3 protein has one entry. Of approximately 490,000 distinct CDR3 sequences listed, 6% to 9% are singletons. The sample in question was PBMCs from blood, obtained roughly 24 months after vaccination. The source of these receptors is a man aged 50 to 69 who received an inactivated influenza vaccine.

This clonotype appeared a few times. The chain carries TRBV10-1 and TRBJ2-3; D is possibly TRBD2 (6 bases). Trimming shortened V by 4 bases and J by 5 bases, and 10 bases separated the two germline ends. CDR3 size: 13 residues. In germline, CDR1 is WNHNN, CDR2 SYGVQD (reference sequence). CDR3 DNA: TGCGCCAGCAGTGTTACAGCGGGAGATACGCAGTATTTT. Protein: CASSVTAGDTQYF.

This clonotype was found a few times. The J gene is TRBJ2-7, the V gene TRBV18; 7 bases map to TRBD1. Germline V gene data show CDR1 as KGHSH and CDR2 as LQKENI. Trimming removed 5 bases from V and 4 bases from J; junction bases left unmatched: 11. This CDR3 contains 15 residues. Here the CDR3 DNA reads TGTGCCAGCTCAGCCGGGACAGAAGTCTTATACGAGCAGTACTTC. It encodes CASSAGTEVLYEQYF.

The V call is TRBV20-1, the J call TRBJ2-1, with no clear D. From germline, CDR1 is DFQATT and CDR2 SNEGSKA (reference sequence). V lost 4 bases and J 8 bases, leaving 3 bases between the germline ends. This CDR3 contains 9 residues. The CDR3 protein is CSANHEQFF. CDR3 DNA: TGCAGTGCTAACCATGAGCAGTTCTTC.

This clonotype was counted many times. This sequence joins TRBV5-1 and TRBJ2-1, with TRBD2 matching 12 bases. The length of the CDR3 is 15 residues. V was pared by 0 bases and J by 12 bases, with 7 bases of the junction left unmatched. Per germline, CDR1 SGHRS and CDR2 YFSETQ. In DNA form, the CDR3 reads TGCGCCAGCAGCTTGGGGACTAGCGGGATTATAGGGCAGTTCTTC. Translated, it gives CASSLGTSGIIGQFF.

This clonotype was picked up a small number of times. J is TRBJ2-1 and V is TRBV10-3, with TRBD2 as a possible D gene (6 bases). The CDR3 is 13 amino acids. In germline, CDR1 is ENHRY, CDR2 SYGVKD. Trimming stripped 3 bases from V and 12 bases from J, with 15 bases between. For the CDR3, the DNA is TGTGCCATCAGTGAACGGGACCGGGACTGGCAGTTCTTC. This sequence encodes CAISERDRDWQFF.

This clonotype occurred once. The CDR3 is CASSLGPSDNEKLFF. The CDR3 DNA reads as TGCGCCAGCAGCTTGGGCCCGAGCGATAATGAAAAACTGTTTTTT. This chain connects TRBV5-1 to TRBJ1-4, with no clear D. The CDR3 totals 15 residues. Germline-derived CDR1 and CDR2 are SGHRS and YFSETQ. V lost 0 bases and J 4 bases, leaving 10 bases between the germline ends. The full variable domain, rest sourced from reference TRBV5-1 and TRBJ1-4, is KAGVTQTPRYLIKTRGQQVTLSCSPISGHRSVSWYQQTPGQGLQFLFEYFSETQRNKGNFPGRFSGRQFSNSRSEMNVSTLELGDSALYLCASSLGPSDNEKLFFGSGTQLSVL.

V usage is TRBV12-3 or TRBV12-4 and J usage is TRBJ2-1, with TRBD2 identical over 7 bases. V was clipped by 6 bases and J by 1 base; unmatched bases: 9. This CDR3 is built from 16 residues. The CDR3 nucleotides are TGTGCCAGCAGAACCGACGGGGGGAGGTCCTACAATGAGCAGTTCTTC. It translates to CASRTDGGRSYNEQFF.

This rearrangement joins TRBV27 to TRBJ2-3, with D tentatively TRBD1 (6 bases). The germline V and J ends were trimmed by 1 base and 1 base, with 12 bases remaining between them. The germline CDR1 and CDR2 sequences are MNHEY and SMNVEV (reference sequence). The CDR3 length is 16 residues. This CDR3 is CASSLFPGVGTDTQYF. CDR3 sequence (DNA): TGTGCCAGCAGTTTATTCCCAGGGGTTGGCACAGATACGCAGTATTTT.

This clonotype has a handful of counts. This chain links TRBV6-1 with TRBJ1-2, with TRBD1 matching 7 bases. The CDR3 runs to 12 residues. Germline CDR1 MNHNS, CDR2 SASEGT. After removal of 8 bases from V and 4 bases from J, the junction contained 4 bases not matched to a gene. In DNA form, the CDR3 reads TGTGCCAGCGGGGGACAGTCCTATGGCTACACCTTC. This codes for CASGGQSYGYTF.

This chain uses TRBV25-1 with TRBJ2-3; either TRBD1 or TRBD2 may fit D (5 bases each). This CDR3 has 15 amino acids. CDR1 and CDR2 from the germline V gene are MGHDK and SYGVNS. Trimming left V 1 base short and J 6 bases short, with 14 bases between. For the CDR3, the DNA is TGTGCCAGCAGTGAATCGGGGTTACAGGCGGATACGCAGTATTTT. It translates to CASSESGLQADTQYF. The variable domain in full, completed from reference TRBV25-1 and TRBJ2-3, reads EADIYQTPRYLVIGTGKKITLECSQTMGHDKMYWYQQDPGMELHLIHYSYGVNSTEKGDLSSESTVSRIRTEHFPLTLESARPSHTSQYLCASSESGLQADTQYFGPGTRLTVL.

This clonotype was seen a handful of times. V gene TRBV7-2 combines with J gene TRBJ2-4; D gene ambiguous. Germline V lookup: CDR1 SGHTA, CDR2 FQGNSA. The CDR3 sequence is 16 residues long. Trimming cost V 1 base and J 1 base, with 11 bases left between them. The CDR3 reads CASSLGPDQAKNIQYF. The DNA for the CDR3 is TGTGCCAGCAGCTTAGGCCCTGATCAGGCCAAAAACATTCAGTACTTC.

This rearrangement joins TRBV20-1 to TRBJ1-2, with D perhaps TRBD1 (5 bases). Trimming removed 5 bases from V and 0 bases from J, with 13 bases in between. Per the germline V gene, CDR1 is DFQATT and CDR2 is SNEGSKA (reference sequence). CDR3 length: 14 residues. CDR3 in amino acids: CSALWDGANYGYTF. Here the CDR3 DNA reads TGCAGTGCTCTCTGGGACGGAGCTAACTATGGCTACACCTTC.

The chain carries TRBV5-6 and TRBJ2-3; the match to TRBD1 covers 7 bases. CDR3 size: 14 residues. The ends lost 0 bases at V and 6 bases at J; junction bases unmatched: 4. CDR1 is SGHDT, CDR2 YYEEEE, per germline. Here the CDR3 reads CASSLDRGVDTQYF. As DNA, the CDR3 is TGTGCCAGCAGCTTGGACAGGGGTGTGGATACGCAGTATTTT.

V usage is TRBV4-3 and J usage is TRBJ1-1; D gene unclear. The germline gives CDR1 LGHNA, CDR2 YSLEER. The CDR3 consists of 15 residues. The germline V and J ends were trimmed by 1 base and 1 base, with 10 bases remaining between them. In DNA form, the CDR3 reads TGCGCCAGCAGCCAAGTGGCCTCAAGGAACACTGAAGCTTTCTTT. It is translated as CASSQVASRNTEAFF.

This clonotype was counted ten times or more. The V and J genes are TRBV5-5 and TRBJ2-1; 8 nucleotides agree with TRBD2. Germline V gene sequence: CDR1 SGHKS, CDR2 YYEKEE (reference sequence). The CDR3 is made up of 15 amino acids. V shed 0 bases, J shed 8 bases, and the junction held 7 bases outside the gene matches. This chain's CDR3 is CASSLEILAGDEQFF. The CDR3 coding sequence is TGTGCCAGCAGCTTGGAGATCCTAGCGGGTGATGAGCAGTTCTTC.

This sequence joins TRBV5-1 and TRBJ1-4; TRBD1 matches 10 bases. Germline-derived CDR1 and CDR2 are SGHRS and YFSETQ. J lost 8 bases, V lost 3 bases, and 4 bases had no gene match. CDR3 length equals 14 residues. In nucleotides, the CDR3 is TGCGCCAGCAGCTCGGGACAGGGGAAGGAAAAACTGTTTTTT. This gives the protein CASSSGQGKEKLFF.

The chain couples TRBV25-1 to TRBJ2-3, with D tentatively TRBD2 (5 bases). The CDR3 is 14 amino acids. With 5 bases removed from V and 4 bases from J, the gap between germline ends came to 13 bases. Germline-derived CDR1 and CDR2 are MGHDK and SYGVNS. The CDR3, as DNA: TGTGCCAGCAGTCCGAGGGCTAGTGCAGATACGCAGTATTTT. It encodes CASSPRASADTQYF. Filled out from reference TRBV25-1 and TRBJ2-3, the complete variable domain reads EADIYQTPRYLVIGTGKKITLECSQTMGHDKMYWYQQDPGMELHLIHYSYGVNSTEKGDLSSESTVSRIRTEHFPLTLESARPSHTSQYLCASSPRASADTQYFGPGTRLTVL.